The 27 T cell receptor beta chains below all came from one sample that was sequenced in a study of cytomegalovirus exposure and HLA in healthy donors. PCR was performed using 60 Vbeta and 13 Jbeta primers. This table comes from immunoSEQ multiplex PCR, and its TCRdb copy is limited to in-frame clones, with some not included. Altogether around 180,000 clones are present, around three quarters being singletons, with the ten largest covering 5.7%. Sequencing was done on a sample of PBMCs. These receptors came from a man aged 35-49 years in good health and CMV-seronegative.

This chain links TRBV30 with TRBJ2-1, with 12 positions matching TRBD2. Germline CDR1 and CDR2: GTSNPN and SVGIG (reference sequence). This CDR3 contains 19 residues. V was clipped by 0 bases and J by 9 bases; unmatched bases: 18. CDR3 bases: TGTGCCTGGAGTGTACGAGTTCTGGTGACTAGCGGGAGTGGAGGTGAGCAGTTCTTC. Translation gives CAWSVRVLVTSGSGGEQFF.

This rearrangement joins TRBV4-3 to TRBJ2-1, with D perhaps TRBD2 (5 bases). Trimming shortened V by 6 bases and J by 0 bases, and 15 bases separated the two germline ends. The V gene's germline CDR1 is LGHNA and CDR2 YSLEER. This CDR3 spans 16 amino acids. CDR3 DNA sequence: TGCGCCAGCAGACTAGGCGTGGGGAGCTCCTACAATGAGCAGTTCTTC. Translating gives CASRLGVGSSYNEQFF.

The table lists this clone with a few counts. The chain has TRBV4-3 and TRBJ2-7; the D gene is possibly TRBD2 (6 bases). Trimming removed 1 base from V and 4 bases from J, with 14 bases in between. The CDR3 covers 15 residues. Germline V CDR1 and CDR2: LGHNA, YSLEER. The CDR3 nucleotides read TGCGCCAGCAGCCAAGGTGCGGGGATCGGGTACGAGCAGTACTTC. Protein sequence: CASSQGAGIGYEQYF.

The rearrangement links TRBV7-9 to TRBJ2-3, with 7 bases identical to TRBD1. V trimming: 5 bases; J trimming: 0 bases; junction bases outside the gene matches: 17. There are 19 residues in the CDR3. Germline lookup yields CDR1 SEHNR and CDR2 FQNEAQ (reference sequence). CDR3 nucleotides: TGTGCCAGCAGCGGTTCACGGCGGTACGGGACAGTGAGCACAGATACGCAGTATTTT. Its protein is CASSGSRRYGTVSTDTQYF.

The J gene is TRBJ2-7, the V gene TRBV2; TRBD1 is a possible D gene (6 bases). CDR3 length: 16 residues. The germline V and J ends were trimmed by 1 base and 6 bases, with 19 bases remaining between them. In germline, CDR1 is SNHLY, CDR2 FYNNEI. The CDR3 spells CASSEGVGQGFFEQYF. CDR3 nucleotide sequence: TGTGCCAGCAGTGAAGGGGTGGGCCAGGGGTTCTTCGAGCAGTACTTC.

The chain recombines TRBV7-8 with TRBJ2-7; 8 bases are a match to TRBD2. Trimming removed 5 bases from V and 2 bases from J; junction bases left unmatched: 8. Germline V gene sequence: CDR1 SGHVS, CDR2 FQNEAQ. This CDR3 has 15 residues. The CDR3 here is CASSESGRGPYEQYF. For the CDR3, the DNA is TGTGCCAGCAGCGAGAGCGGGAGAGGCCCCTACGAGCAGTACTTC.

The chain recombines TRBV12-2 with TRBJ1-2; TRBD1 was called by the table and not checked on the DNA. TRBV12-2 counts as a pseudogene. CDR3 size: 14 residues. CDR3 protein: CASRLRYRVDGYTF. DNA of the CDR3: TGTGCAAGTCGCTTAAGGTACAGGGTAGACGGCTACACCTTC.

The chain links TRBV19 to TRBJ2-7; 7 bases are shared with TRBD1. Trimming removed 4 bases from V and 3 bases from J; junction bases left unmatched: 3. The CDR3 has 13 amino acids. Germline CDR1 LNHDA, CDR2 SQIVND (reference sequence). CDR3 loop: CASSKNRGYEQYF. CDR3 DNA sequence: TGTGCCAGTAGTAAAAACAGGGGCTACGAGCAGTACTTC.

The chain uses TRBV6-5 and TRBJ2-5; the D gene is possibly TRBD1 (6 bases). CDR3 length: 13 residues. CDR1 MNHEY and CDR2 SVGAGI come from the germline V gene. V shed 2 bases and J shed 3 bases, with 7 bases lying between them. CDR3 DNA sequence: TGTGCCAGCAGTTACAGGGGGAAAGAGACCCAGTACTTC. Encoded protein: CASSYRGKETQYF.

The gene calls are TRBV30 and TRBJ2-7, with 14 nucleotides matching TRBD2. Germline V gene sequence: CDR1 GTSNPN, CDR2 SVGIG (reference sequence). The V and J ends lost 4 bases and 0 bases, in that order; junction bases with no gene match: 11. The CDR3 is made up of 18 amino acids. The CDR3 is CAWTPTGGLAGVSYEQYF. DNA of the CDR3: TGTGCCTGGACCCCGACAGGGGGACTAGCGGGAGTCTCCTACGAGCAGTACTTC.

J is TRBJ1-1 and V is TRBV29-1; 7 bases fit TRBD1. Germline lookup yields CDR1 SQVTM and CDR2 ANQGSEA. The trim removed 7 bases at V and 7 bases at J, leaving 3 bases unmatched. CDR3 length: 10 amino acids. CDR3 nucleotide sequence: TGCAGCGCCAGACAGGGTGAAGCTTTCTTT. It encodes CSARQGEAFF.

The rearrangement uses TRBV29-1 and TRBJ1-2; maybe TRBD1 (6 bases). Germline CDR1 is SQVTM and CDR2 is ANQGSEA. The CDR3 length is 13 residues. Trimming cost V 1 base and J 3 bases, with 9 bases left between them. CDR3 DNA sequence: TGCAGCGTTGAAGGGGGGCAGTACTATGGCTACACCTTC. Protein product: CSVEGGQYYGYTF.

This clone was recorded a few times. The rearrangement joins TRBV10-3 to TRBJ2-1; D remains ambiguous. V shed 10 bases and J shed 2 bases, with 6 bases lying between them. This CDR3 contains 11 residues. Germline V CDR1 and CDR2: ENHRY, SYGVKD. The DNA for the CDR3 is TGTGCCACCTTAACCTACAATGAGCAGTTCTTC. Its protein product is CATLTYNEQFF.

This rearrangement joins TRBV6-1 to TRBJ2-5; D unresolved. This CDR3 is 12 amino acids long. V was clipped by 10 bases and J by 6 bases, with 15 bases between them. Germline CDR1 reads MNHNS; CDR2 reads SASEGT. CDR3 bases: TGTGCCATCCGAAGTAGCACACAGACCCAGTACTTC. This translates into CAIRSSTQTQYF.

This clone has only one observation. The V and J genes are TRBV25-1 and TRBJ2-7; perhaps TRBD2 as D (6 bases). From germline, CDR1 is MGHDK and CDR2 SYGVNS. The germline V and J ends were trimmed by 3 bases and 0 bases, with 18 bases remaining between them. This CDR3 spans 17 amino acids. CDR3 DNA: TGTGCCAGCAGTGATAATCGGGGAGGAACGGCCTCCTACGAGCAGTACTTC. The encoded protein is CASSDNRGGTASYEQYF.

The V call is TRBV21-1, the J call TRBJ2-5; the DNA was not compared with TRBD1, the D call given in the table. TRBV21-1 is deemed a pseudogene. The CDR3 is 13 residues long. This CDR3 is CASSKVGVGPQYF. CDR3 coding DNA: TGTGCCAGCAGCAAAGTAGGTGTGGGGCCCCAGTACTTC.

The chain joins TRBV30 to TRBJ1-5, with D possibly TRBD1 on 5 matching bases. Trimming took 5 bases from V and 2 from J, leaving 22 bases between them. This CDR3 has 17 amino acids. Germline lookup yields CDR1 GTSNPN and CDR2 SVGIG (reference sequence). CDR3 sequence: CAWGTAGTTGGNQPQHF. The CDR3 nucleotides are TGTGCCTGGGGAACGGCGGGGACTACCGGGGGCAATCAGCCCCAGCATTTT.

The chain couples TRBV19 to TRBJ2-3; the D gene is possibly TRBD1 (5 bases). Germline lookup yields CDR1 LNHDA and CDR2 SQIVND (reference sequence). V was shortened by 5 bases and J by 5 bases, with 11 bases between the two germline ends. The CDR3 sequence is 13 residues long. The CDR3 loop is CASSSQRGDTQYF. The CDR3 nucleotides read TGTGCCAGTAGTTCGCAAAGGGGAGATACGCAGTATTTT.

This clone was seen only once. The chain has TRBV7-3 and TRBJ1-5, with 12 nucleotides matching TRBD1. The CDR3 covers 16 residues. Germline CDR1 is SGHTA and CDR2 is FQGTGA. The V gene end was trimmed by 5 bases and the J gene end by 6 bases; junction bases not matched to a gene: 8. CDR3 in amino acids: CASSHLGTGGRQPQHF. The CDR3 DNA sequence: TGTGCCAGCAGCCACCTGGGGACAGGGGGCCGTCAGCCCCAGCATTTT.

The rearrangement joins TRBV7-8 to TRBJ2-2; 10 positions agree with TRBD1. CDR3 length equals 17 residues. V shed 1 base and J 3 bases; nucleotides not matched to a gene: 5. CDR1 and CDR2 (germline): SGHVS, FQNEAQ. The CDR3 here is CASSLVGQGYYTGELFF. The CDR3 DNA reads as TGTGCCAGCAGCTTAGTGGGACAGGGGTACTACACCGGGGAGCTGTTTTTT.

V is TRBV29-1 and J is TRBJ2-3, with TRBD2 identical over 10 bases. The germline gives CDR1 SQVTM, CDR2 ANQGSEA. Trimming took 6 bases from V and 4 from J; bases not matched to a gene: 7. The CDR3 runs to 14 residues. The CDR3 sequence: CSVISGGFADTQYF. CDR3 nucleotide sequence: TGCAGCGTGATTAGCGGGGGGTTTGCAGATACGCAGTATTTT.

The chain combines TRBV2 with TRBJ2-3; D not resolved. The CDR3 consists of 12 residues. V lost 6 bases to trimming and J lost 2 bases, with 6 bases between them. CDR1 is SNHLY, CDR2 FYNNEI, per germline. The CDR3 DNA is TGTGCCAGCAGGGCTTTCACAGATACGCAGTATTTT. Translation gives CASRAFTDTQYF.

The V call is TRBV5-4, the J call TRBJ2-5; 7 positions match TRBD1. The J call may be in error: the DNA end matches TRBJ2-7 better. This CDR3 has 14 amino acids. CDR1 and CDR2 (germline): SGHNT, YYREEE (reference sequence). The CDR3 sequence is CASSLGEGGCEQYF. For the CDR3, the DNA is TGTGCCAGCAGCTTGGGTGAAGGGGGCTGCGAGCAGTACTTC.

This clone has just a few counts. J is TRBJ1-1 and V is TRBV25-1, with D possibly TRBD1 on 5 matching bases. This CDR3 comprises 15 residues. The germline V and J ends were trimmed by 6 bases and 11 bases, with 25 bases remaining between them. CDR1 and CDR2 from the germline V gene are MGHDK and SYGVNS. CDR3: CASRSGNSPSVGAFF. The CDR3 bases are TGTGCCAGCAGATCAGGGAACTCTCCCTCGGTGGGGGCTTTCTTT.

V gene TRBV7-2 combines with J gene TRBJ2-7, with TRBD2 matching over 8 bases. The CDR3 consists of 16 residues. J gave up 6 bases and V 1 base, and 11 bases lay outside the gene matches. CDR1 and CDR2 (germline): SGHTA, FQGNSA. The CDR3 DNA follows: TGTGCCAGCAGCTTAGTGATGGGCGGGGGGTCTCCCGAGCAGTACTTC. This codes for CASSLVMGGGSPEQYF.

Written as DNA, the CDR3 is TGCGCCAGCAGCCAAGATAACAGTTTGAATCAGCCCCAGCATTTT. It translates to CASSQDNSLNQPQHF. J is TRBJ1-5 and V is TRBV4-3, with D unclear. From germline, CDR1 is LGHNA and CDR2 YSLEER. There are 15 residues in the CDR3. V shed 0 bases and J shed 4 bases, with 10 bases lying between them.

In nucleotides, the CDR3 is TGTGCCAGCAGCCCCGTACGCCGCGGGAATGGCTACACCTTC. Translated, it gives CASSPVRRGNGYTF. The chain uses TRBV7-9 and TRBJ1-2; D remains ambiguous. The length of the CDR3 is 14 residues. Trimming shortened V by 5 bases and J by 6 bases, and 16 bases separated the two germline ends. Germline-derived CDR1 and CDR2 are SEHNR and FQNEAQ (reference sequence).